This T cell receptor beta chain derives from a study of cytomegalovirus exposure and HLA in healthy donors. Study context: Tens of millions of unique TCRs from HLA-typed donors made up an early data release.

PCR involved 60 Vbeta and 13 Jbeta primers. This table comes from immunoSEQ multiplex PCR, and its TCRdb copy is limited to in-frame clones, with some not included. Among about 130,000 clones listed, roughly 79% were seen once. V was pared by 4 bases and J by 7 bases, with 15 bases between. Per germline, CDR1 SGHDT and CDR2 YYEEEE. The CDR3 totals 15 residues. Study results and caveats: Researchers reported from a later analysis that most CMV-associated TCR beta chains appeared HLA-restricted. CMV antigen specificity was confirmed in vitro for a few CMV-associated chains. Per a prior analysis, the majority of TCR beta V segments were productive roughly 90% or roughly 30% of the time.

Points on this clone: Its antigen is as yet unknown.

This chain uses TRBV5-6 with TRBJ1-6, with D possibly TRBD1 on 5 matching bases. Sequencing was done on a sample of PBMCs. This sequence was found in a middle-aged woman in good health and CMV-seronegative. The CDR3, as DNA: TGTGCCAGCAGCCTCATACAGGTCCTAAATTCACCCCTCCACTTT. Translation: CASSLIQVLNSPLHF. The variable domain in full, completed from reference TRBV5-6 and TRBJ1-6, reads DAGVTQSPTHLIKTRGQQVTLRCSPKSGHDTVSWYQQALGQGPQFIFQYYEEEERQRGNFPDRFSGHQFPNYSSELNVNALLLGDSALYLCASSLIQVLNSPLHFGNGTRLTVT.